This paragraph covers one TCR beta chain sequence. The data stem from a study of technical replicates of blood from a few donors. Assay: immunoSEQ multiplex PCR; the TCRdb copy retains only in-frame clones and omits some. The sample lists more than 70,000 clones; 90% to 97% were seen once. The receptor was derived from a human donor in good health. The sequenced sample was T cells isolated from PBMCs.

CDR3 in amino acids: CASSPFGGLNTEAFF. The DNA of the CDR3 is TGTGCCAGCAGCCCCTTCGGGGGGCTGAACACTGAAGCTTTCTTT. The chain uses TRBV7-9 and TRBJ1-1; possible D gene TRBD1, 6 bases. V lost 5 bases to trimming and J lost 0 bases, with 13 bases between them. The germline CDR1 and CDR2 sequences are SEHNR and FQNEAQ (reference sequence). This CDR3 spans 15 amino acids.